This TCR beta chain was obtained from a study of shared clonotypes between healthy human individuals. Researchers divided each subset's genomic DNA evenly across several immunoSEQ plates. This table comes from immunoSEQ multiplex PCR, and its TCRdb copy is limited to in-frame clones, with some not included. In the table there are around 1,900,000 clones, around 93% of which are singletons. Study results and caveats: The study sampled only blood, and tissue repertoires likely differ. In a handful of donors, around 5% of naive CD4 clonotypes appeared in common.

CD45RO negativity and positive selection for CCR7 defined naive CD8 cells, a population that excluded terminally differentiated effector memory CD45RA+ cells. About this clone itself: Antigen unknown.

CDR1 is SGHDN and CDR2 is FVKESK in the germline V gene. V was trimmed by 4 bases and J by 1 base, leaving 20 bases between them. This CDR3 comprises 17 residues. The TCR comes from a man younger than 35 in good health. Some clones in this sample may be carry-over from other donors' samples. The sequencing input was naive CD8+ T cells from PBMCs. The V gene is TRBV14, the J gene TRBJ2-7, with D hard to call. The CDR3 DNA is TGTGCCAGCAGCCGGATCAATGACGGAGTCCTTTCCTACGAGCAGTACTTC. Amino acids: CASSRINDGVLSYEQYF.